This T cell receptor (beta chain) was recorded in a study of PD-1 blockade in mismatch repair-deficient tumors. Overall study: Patients had approximately 11 mismatch repair-deficient cancer types and were previously treated and progressing. Regarding the study as a whole: After pembrolizumab, tumor-resident clones rose rapidly, then generally contracted before radiologic responses.

The V end was cut by 1 base, the J end by 2 bases, with 5 bases between. The CDR3 is 13 amino acids. In germline, CDR1 is MGHRA, CDR2 YSYEKL. The TCR-sequenced patients were a few responders to pembrolizumab. Profiled with immunoSEQ multiplex PCR; TCRdb holds only in-frame clones, not every one. The sample lists under 150,000 clones, about 88% occurring once. As to this clone: Antigen unknown.

The TCR sequence derives from an adult with mismatch repair-deficient cancer. The rearrangement links TRBV4-1 to TRBJ2-5; D unresolved. The sequencing here drew on peripheral blood, taken 44 weeks after starting pembrolizumab. In DNA form, the CDR3 reads TGCGCCAGCAGCCAAGCAGCACAAGAGACCCAGTACTTC. Protein: CASSQAAQETQYF.